This TCR beta chain was retrieved from a study of blood T cell repertoires in COVID-19. Study details: PBMCs, B-cell-depleted T cells, or T cells were the source of the cDNA or gDNA that made up the material.

Seattle's enrolled individuals joined amid active infection and were then monitored longitudinally. Original analysis: Nucleated cell counts were estimated from reference gene primer amplification. The table came from immunoSEQ multiplex PCR; TCRdb's copy has only in-frame clones and leaves some out. The V and J calls and clone size come from that table; D and trimming were worked out from the DNA. Of roughly 130,000 clones in the sample, around 90% are singletons; the top ten hold around 2.3%. The sample comprised peripheral blood. This TCR derives from a human donor with COVID-19, enrolled during active disease. The donor label of this sample is uncertain.

CDR3 bases: TGCGCCAGCCAGGACACACCGACAAGCTCCTACGAGCAGTACTTC. This codes for CASQDTPTSSYEQYF. The V and J genes are TRBV5-1 and TRBJ2-7, with a possible D match to TRBD1 (5 bases). The CDR3 sequence is 15 residues long. The germline V gene encodes CDR1 SGHRS and CDR2 YFSETQ. Trimming removed 7 bases from V and 0 bases from J, with 17 bases in between. Looking up the rest from reference TRBV5-1 and TRBJ2-7 gives the full variable domain: KAGVTQTPRYLIKTRGQQVTLSCSPISGHRSVSWYQQTPGQGLQFLFEYFSETQRNKGNFPGRFSGRQFSNSRSEMNVSTLELGDSALYLCASQDTPTSSYEQYFGPGTRLTVT.